This T cell receptor beta chain was captured by sequencing in a study of identical twins (dated by TCRdb to the mid-2010s). Looking at the study overall: To test whether fetal clonotypes persist, the study used deep sequencing on TCR alpha and beta repertoires from monozygotic twins, unrelated adults of various ages, and cord blood. Replicate twin experiments were performed at different times using different library preparation protocols to rule out contamination.

Preparation of the library involved 5' RACE. The sequencer listed for this sample is Illumina HiSeq 2000. A universal primer binding site was added through template switching, and the final cDNA carried a unique molecular identifier so that TCR cDNA molecules could be counted accurately. First-strand cDNA for TCR alpha and beta chains was synthesized from specific primers in the conserved constant-segment region. To control for contamination, every cDNA library was double barcoded, receiving both a SMART-Mk sample barcode and Illumina barcodes. TruSeq adapter sequences along with Illumina sample barcodes were introduced in two successive PCR steps. TCR alpha and beta cDNA libraries were sequenced on the Illumina HiSeq platform with custom primers. Per the source publication's procedure: MiGEC processed the raw reads to extract unique molecular identifiers, while MiXCR was used to determine the CDR3 positions. For each individual, recombination models were inferred using an EM algorithm with the repgenHMM and IGoR tools. The analysis of shared clonotypes was done with the tcR package in R, with sharing normalized by the product of cloneset sizes. To study raw recombination without the effects of thymic and clonal selection, out-of-frame nonproductive sequences were analyzed. Clones were called with MiXCR by TCRdb after fastp trimmed the public reads at Q25, and only in-frame beta chains were retained. Rows are combined by CDR3 protein, so each entry shows the most common genes and DNA. TCRdb, rather than the study authors, made the V and J calls. For this sample there are roughly 690,000 distinct CDR3 sequences; approximately 21% appear just once. Jointly, the top ten make up around 4.5% of the sample.

Note on this clonotype: The antigen this receptor binds is unknown. No much larger clone exists at a distance of one base, and base qualities are not known.

Sequences DFQATT (CDR1) and SNEGSKA (CDR2) are obtained from the germline V gene (reference sequence). Inclusive of the bounding cysteine and phenylalanine, the CDR3 is 15 residues long. CDR3 DNA is the only sequence kept; it has 45 bases, read in frame from the first base. Ends trimmed: V by 5 bases, J by 5 bases; bases unmatched to a gene: 9. Every donor was a healthy Caucasian. The twin cohort comprised three pairs of female monozygotic twins, all aged roughly 18 to 30 years. Peripheral blood mononuclear cells were the source from which RNA for the TCR libraries was isolated. Results and caveats for the whole study, not just this receptor: In monozygotic twins, out-of-frame TCR alpha sharing was systematically underestimated by recombination models, although the models agreed with sharing between unrelated individuals. Compared with coincidental sharing between unrelated individuals, out-of-frame TCR alpha sequences shared between twins showed an excess of sequences with low generation probability. The excess sharing between twins in beta out-of-frame sequences was weaker because fewer shared sequences reduced the signal-to-noise ratio. Fewer insertions were carried by abundant cord blood beta clonotypes; a weaker similar trend was observed in young adult naive repertoires, while no such trend was observed in memory repertoires. Because the same donors could not be followed over many years, the conclusions depended on cross-sectional statistical analysis. Zero-insertion analyses could be partly confounded by invariant T cells such as MAIT and iNKT, although diverse VJ usage argued against such confounding for most clonotypes.

The sample was also linked to a second study, of T cells expressing NK-cell markers. In that second paper, the authors write: In sorted CD3+CD56+NKG2C+, CD3+CD56+NKG2C- and CD3+CD56-NKG2C+ T-cell subsets from 7 to 9 donors, TCR beta-chain repertoires were profiled. Most of the eight sequenced donors were HCMV-seropositive and one was HCMV-seronegative. To restrict sorting to alphabetaTCR-expressing T cells, an anti-gammadeltaTCR antibody was added in several experiments. In several donors, the dominant CD3+CD56+NKG2C+ clonotypes were found to rank among the top 10 CD8+ clonotypes and to make up about 1.0-7.0% of CD8+ T cells. Those dominant clonotypes were again the most abundant among CD3+CD56-NKG2C+ cells in a handful of donors, at about 28.3-60.1%. Whether the expanded NKG2C-expressing T cell clones were specific for HCMV antigens remained unclear. All eight donors whose samples were sequenced were randomly selected healthy volunteers, three of them men and five women. HCMV serostatus was determined by detecting HCMV-specific IgG in serum with a commercial ELISA kit. For roughly six donors, bulk peripheral blood T-cell repertoires were additionally sequenced from unsorted PBMC. MIGEC handled demultiplexing of the reads and grouping by UMI, while MiTCR was used to assemble and quantify clonotypes. To exclude erroneous sequences, only TCR cDNA sequences supported by at least two reads were retained. The tcR package was used for downstream repertoire analysis, with clonotypes matched between fractions based on CDR3 nucleotide sequence plus V segment. VDJmatch was used to annotate antigen specificity against VDJdb, with one amino acid substitution in CDR3 allowed.

The sample taken for sequencing was PBMCs. The origin of this receptor is a woman younger than 35 in good health. The rearrangement joined TRBV20-1 to TRBJ2-5; the junction holds 12 bases that match TRBD1. CDR3 reads: CSAESGTGGVETQYF. The bases read TGCAGTGCTGAGTCCGGGACAGGGGGCGTGGAGACCCAGTACTTC.